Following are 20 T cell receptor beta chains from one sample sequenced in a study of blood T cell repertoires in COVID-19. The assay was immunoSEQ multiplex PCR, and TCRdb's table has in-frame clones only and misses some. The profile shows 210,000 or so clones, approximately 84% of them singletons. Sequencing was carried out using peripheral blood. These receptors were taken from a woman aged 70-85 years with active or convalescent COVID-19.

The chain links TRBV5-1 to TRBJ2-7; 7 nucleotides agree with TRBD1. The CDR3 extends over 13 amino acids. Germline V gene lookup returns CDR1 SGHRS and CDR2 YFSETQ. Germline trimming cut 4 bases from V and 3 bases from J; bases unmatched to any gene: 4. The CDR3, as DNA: TGCGCCAGCAGCCCTACAGGGGTCTACGAGCAGTACTTC. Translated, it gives CASSPTGVYEQYF.

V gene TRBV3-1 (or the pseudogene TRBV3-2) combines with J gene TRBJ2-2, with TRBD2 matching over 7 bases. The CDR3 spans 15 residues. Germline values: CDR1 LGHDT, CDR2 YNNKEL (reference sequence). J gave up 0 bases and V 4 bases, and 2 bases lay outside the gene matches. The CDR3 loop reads CASSLAGSNTGELFF. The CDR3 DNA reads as TGTGCCAGCAGCCTAGCGGGTTCGAACACCGGGGAGCTGTTTTTT.

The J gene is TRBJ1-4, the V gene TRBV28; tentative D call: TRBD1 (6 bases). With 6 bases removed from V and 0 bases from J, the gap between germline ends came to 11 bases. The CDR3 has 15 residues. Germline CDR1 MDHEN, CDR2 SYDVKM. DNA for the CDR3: TGTGCCAGCAGGGCAAGGGGGTCAACTAATGAAAAACTGTTTTTT. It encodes CASRARGSTNEKLFF. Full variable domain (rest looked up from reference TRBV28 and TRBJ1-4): DVKVTQSSRYLVKRTGEKVFLECVQDMDHENMFWYRQDPGLGLRLIYFSYDVKMKEKGDIPEGYSVSREKKERFSLILESASTNQTSMYLCASRARGSTNEKLFFGSGTQLSVL.

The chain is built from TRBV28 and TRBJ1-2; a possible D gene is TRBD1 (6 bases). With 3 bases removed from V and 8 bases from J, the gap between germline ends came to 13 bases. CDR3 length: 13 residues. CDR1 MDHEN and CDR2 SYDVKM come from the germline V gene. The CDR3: CASSFLTGTGYTF. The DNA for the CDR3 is TGTGCCAGCAGTTTTTTAACAGGGACGGGCTACACCTTC.

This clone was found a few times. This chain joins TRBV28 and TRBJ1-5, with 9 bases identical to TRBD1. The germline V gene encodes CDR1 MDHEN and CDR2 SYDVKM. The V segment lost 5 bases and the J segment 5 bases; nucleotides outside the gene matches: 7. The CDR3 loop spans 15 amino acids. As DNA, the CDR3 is TGTGCCAGCAGTCCGGGGACAGGGCTCTATCAGCCCCAGCATTTT. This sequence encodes CASSPGTGLYQPQHF.

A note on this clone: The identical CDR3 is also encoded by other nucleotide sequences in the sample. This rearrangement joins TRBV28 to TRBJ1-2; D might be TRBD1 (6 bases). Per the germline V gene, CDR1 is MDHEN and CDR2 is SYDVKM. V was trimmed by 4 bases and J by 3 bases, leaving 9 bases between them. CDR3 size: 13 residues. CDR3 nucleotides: TGTGCCAGCAGTTCTACAGGGTACTATGGCTACACCTTC. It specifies CASSSTGYYGYTF.

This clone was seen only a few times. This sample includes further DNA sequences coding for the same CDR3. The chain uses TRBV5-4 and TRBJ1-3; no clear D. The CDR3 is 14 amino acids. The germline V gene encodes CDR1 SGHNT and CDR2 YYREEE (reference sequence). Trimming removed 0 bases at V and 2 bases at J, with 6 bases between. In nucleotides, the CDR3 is TGTGCCAGCAGCTTGGCTGGAGCTGGAAACACCATATATTTT. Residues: CASSLAGAGNTIYF.

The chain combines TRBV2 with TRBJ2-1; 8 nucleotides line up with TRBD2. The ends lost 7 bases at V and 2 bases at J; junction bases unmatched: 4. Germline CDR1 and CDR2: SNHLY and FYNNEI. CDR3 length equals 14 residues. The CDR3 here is CASISGITYNEQFF. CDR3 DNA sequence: TGTGCCAGCATTAGCGGGATTACCTACAATGAGCAGTTCTTC.

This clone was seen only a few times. CDR3 DNA sequence: TGTGCCAGCAGCCTGCGACAGGGATACACTGAAGCTTTCTTT. Translated: CASSLRQGYTEAFF. V and J are TRBV5-5 and TRBJ1-1; TRBD1 agrees at 7 bases. This CDR3 region has 14 residues. CDR1 is SGHKS, CDR2 YYEKEE, per germline (reference sequence). J lost 3 bases, V lost 4 bases, and 6 bases had no gene match.

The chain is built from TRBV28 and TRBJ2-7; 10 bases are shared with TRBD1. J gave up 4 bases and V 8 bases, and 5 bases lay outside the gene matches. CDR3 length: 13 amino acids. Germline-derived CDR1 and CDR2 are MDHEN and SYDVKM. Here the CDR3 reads CASRDRGPYEQYF. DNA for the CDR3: TGTGCCAGCCGTGACAGGGGGCCGTACGAGCAGTACTTC.

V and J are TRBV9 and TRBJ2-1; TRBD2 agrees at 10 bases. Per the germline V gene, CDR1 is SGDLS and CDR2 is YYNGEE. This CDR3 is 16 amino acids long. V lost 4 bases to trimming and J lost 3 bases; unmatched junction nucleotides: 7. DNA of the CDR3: TGTGCCAGCAGCATCTTAGCGGGAGGCATCTACAATGAGCAGTTCTTC. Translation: CASSILAGGIYNEQFF.

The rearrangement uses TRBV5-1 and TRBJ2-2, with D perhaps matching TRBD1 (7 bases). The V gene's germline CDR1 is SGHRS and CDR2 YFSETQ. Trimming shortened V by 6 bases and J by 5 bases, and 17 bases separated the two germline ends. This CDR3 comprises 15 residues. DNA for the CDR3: TGCGCCAGCACCCGGGCGGGACAGCAGACCGGGGAGCTGTTTTTT. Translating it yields CASTRAGQQTGELFF. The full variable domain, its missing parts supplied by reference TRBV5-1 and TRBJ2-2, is KAGVTQTPRYLIKTRGQQVTLSCSPISGHRSVSWYQQTPGQGLQFLFEYFSETQRNKGNFPGRFSGRQFSNSRSEMNVSTLELGDSALYLCASTRAGQQTGELFFGEGSRLTVL.

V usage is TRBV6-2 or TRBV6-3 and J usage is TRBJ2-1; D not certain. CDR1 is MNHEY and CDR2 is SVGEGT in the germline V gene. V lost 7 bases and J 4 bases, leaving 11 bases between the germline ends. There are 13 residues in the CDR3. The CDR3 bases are TGTGCCAGCACCTACTCTCTATACAATGAGCAGTTCTTC. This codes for CASTYSLYNEQFF.

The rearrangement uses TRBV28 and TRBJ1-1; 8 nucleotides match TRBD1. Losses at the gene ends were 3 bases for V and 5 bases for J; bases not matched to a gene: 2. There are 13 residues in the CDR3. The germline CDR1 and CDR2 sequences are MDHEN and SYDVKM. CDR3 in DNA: TGTGCCAGCAGTTTCGACAGGGGAACTGAAGCTTTCTTT. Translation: CASSFDRGTEAFF.

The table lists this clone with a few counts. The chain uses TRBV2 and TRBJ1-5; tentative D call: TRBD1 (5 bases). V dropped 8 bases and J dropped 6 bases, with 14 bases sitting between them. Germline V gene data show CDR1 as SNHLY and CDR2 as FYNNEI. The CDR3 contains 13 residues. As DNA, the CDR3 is TGTGCCAGCGCGGGGCACCCCAGTCAGCCCCAGCATTTT. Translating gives CASAGHPSQPQHF.

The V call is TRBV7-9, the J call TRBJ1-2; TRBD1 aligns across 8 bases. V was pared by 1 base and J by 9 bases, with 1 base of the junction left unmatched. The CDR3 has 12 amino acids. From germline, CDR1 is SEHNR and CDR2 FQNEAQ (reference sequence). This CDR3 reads CASSLGTGSYTF. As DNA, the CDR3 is TGTGCCAGCAGCTTAGGGACAGGGAGCTACACCTTC.

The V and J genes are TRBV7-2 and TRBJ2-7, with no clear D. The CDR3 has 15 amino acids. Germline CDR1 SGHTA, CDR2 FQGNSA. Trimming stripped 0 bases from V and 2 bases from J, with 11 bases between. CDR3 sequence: CASSLAGPAAYEQYF. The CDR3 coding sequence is TGTGCCAGCAGCTTAGCGGGCCCCGCTGCCTACGAGCAGTACTTC.

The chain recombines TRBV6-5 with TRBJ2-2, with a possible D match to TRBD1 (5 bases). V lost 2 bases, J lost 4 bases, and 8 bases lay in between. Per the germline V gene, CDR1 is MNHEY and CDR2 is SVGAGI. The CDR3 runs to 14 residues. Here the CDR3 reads CASSYDSSTGELFF. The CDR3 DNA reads TGTGCCAGCAGTTACGACAGCTCCACCGGGGAGCTGTTTTTT.

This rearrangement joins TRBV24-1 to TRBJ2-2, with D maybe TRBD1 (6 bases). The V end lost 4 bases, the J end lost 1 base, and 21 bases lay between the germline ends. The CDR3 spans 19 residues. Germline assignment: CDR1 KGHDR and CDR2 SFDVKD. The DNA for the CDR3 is TGTGCCACCAGTGAGCTCCCCGGGACACCAAACGGGAACACCGGGGAGCTGTTTTTT. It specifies CATSELPGTPNGNTGELFF.

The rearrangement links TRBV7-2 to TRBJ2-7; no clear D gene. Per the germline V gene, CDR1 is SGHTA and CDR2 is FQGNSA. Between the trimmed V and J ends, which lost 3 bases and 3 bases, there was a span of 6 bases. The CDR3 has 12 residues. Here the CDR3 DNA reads TGTGCCAGCAGCTTCCCTAGCTACGAGCAGTACTTC. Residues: CASSFPSYEQYF.